This is a list of T cell receptor beta chains from one sample in a study of Ad26.COV2.S vaccination and SARS-CoV-2 variants. Clones were read by immunoSEQ multiplex PCR, and TCRdb kept only the in-frame ones, dropping some. Of around 350,000 clones listed, 90% to 95% are singletons. The sample here was peripheral blood, taken after recovery from COVID-19. The receptors were sampled from a human donor who had recovered from COVID-19. Both conserved end residues are part of each CDR3. D genes are given only for firm matches. Some rows mark clone size as missing; the rest say once, few, many or name a class of expanded clone.

CDR3 DNA: TGTGCCACCAGCAGAGAACCGGGTGGCTACACCTTC; CDR3 protein: CATSREPGGYTF; CDR3 length: 12; D gene: .; clone size: .; J gene: TRBJ1-2; V gene: TRBV15
CDR3 DNA: TGTGCCAGCAGTCAGGGACTAGGAAAACAAGAGACCCAGTACTTC; CDR3 protein: CASSQGLGKQETQYF; CDR3 length: 15; D gene: TRBD2; clone size: .; J gene: TRBJ2-5; V gene: TRBV7-7
CDR3 DNA: TGTGCCAGCAGTGAAACGCCTAGCGGGGGGGCCGGTGGGCAGTACTTC; CDR3 protein: CASSETPSGGAGGQYF; CDR3 length: 16; D gene: TRBD2; clone size: .; J gene: TRBJ2-7; V gene: TRBV2
CDR3 DNA: TGTGCCAGCAGTTTATCGGGGGAAAGTAGCTCCTACGAGCAGTACTTC; CDR3 protein: CASSLSGESSSYEQYF; CDR3 length: 16; D gene: .; clone size: .; J gene: TRBJ2-7; V gene: TRBV27
CDR3 DNA: TGTGCCAGCAGCAAATTCGTGAGGAGGACCAAAGCTTTCTTT; CDR3 protein: CASSKFVRRTKAFF; CDR3 length: 14; D gene: .; clone size: .; J gene: TRBJ1-1; V gene: TRBV21-1
CDR3 DNA: TGTGCCAGCAGCGCGGGACAGGGTAACAGTCAGCCCCAGCATTTT; CDR3 protein: CASSAGQGNSQPQHF; CDR3 length: 15; D gene: TRBD1; clone size: .; J gene: TRBJ1-5; V gene: TRBV9
CDR3 DNA: TGTGCCAGCTCACCGGGCCTGGCCTCTGGAAACACCATATATTTT; CDR3 protein: CASSPGLASGNTIYF; CDR3 length: 15; D gene: .; clone size: .; J gene: TRBJ1-3; V gene: TRBV18
CDR3 DNA: TGTGCCAGTAGTGTCCTCCTACAGGGTTCTGGGGCCAACGTCCTGACTTTC; CDR3 protein: CASSVLLQGSGANVLTF; CDR3 length: 17; D gene: .; clone size: .; J gene: TRBJ2-6; V gene: TRBV19
CDR3 DNA: TGCGCCAGCAGCCAATCAGAGTTCTACGAGCAGTACTTC; CDR3 protein: CASSQSEFYEQYF; CDR3 length: 13; D gene: .; clone size: few; J gene: TRBJ2-7; V gene: TRBV4-1
CDR3 DNA: TGTGCCAGCAGCTTACTCGTAAAACAGGGAATGAACACTGAAGCTTTCTTT; CDR3 protein: CASSLLVKQGMNTEAFF; CDR3 length: 17; D gene: .; clone size: .; J gene: TRBJ1-1; V gene: TRBV7-9
CDR3 DNA: TGTGCCAGTAGCCGAAGGACACGGACCCAGAGCTCCTATAATTCACCCCTCCACTTT; CDR3 protein: CASSRRTRTQSSYNSPLHF; CDR3 length: 19; D gene: .; clone size: .; J gene: TRBJ1-6; V gene: TRBV19
CDR3 DNA: TGTGCCAGCAGGAGACAGAACACCGGGGAGCTGTTTTTT; CDR3 protein: CASRRQNTGELFF; CDR3 length: 13; D gene: .; clone size: few; J gene: TRBJ2-2; V gene: TRBV2
CDR3 DNA: TGTGCCAGCAGCTTAGGATCCACGGGGGCGGTTGGAAACACCATATATTTT; CDR3 protein: CASSLGSTGAVGNTIYF; CDR3 length: 17; D gene: .; clone size: .; J gene: TRBJ1-3; V gene: TRBV7-2
CDR3 DNA: TGCGCCAGCAGCTTGGGACCGGTCAGCAACACTGAAGCTTTCTTT; CDR3 protein: CASSLGPVSNTEAFF; CDR3 length: 15; D gene: .; clone size: .; J gene: TRBJ1-1; V gene: TRBV5-1
CDR3 DNA: TGTGCCAGCAGCCAAGAATATGCGGACACCGGGGAGCTGTTTTTT; CDR3 protein: CASSQEYADTGELFF; CDR3 length: 15; D gene: .; clone size: .; J gene: TRBJ2-2; V gene: TRBV4-2
CDR3 DNA: TGTGCCAGCAGCTCGCGACTAGCGGGGGGGCGGCAAGAGACCCAGTACTTC; CDR3 protein: CASSSRLAGGRQETQYF; CDR3 length: 17; D gene: TRBD2; clone size: once; J gene: TRBJ2-5; V gene: TRBV7-2
CDR3 DNA: TGTGCCAGCAGTTTAACAGGGGAGTGGCTCAATGAGCAGTTCTTC; CDR3 protein: CASSLTGEWLNEQFF; CDR3 length: 15; D gene: TRBD1; clone size: .; J gene: TRBJ2-1; V gene: TRBV27
CDR3 DNA: TGTGCCAGCAGCTGGGGGGAACCCGGTCCAACTTACTACACCTTC; CDR3 protein: CASSWGEPGPTYYTF; CDR3 length: 15; D gene: .; clone size: .; J gene: TRBJ1-2; V gene: TRBV7-9
CDR3 DNA: TGCAGCGTTGAAGGGGTAGCGGGGGGGCGTCCCTACAATGAGCAGTTCTTC; CDR3 protein: CSVEGVAGGRPYNEQFF; CDR3 length: 17; D gene: TRBD2; clone size: once; J gene: TRBJ2-1; V gene: TRBV29-1
CDR3 DNA: TGTGCCAGCACCCCTCTTCCCCAGGAGGGGAACACCGGGGAGCTGTTTTTT; CDR3 protein: CASTPLPQEGNTGELFF; CDR3 length: 17; D gene: .; clone size: .; J gene: TRBJ2-2; V gene: TRBV7-8
CDR3 DNA: TGTGCCAGCAGCCGGGACTCCAACACAGATACGCAGTATTTT; CDR3 protein: CASSRDSNTDTQYF; CDR3 length: 14; D gene: .; clone size: .; J gene: TRBJ2-3; V gene: TRBV6-2/TRBV6-3
CDR3 DNA: TGTGCCAGCAGCGTCAGAGGGGATATGGTGGCGGGGGAGCTGTTTTTT; CDR3 protein: CASSVRGDMVAGELFF; CDR3 length: 16; D gene: .; clone size: .; J gene: TRBJ2-2; V gene: TRBV9
CDR3 DNA: TGTGCCAGCAGCTTAGACAGGGGATTTAATCAGCCCCAGCATTTT; CDR3 protein: CASSLDRGFNQPQHF; CDR3 length: 15; D gene: TRBD1; clone size: .; J gene: TRBJ1-5; V gene: TRBV7-2
CDR3 DNA: TGCGCCAGCAGCTTAGCAGGGGGCCCCTCCTACAATGAGCAGTTCTTC; CDR3 protein: CASSLAGGPSYNEQFF; CDR3 length: 16; D gene: TRBD1; clone size: .; J gene: TRBJ2-1; V gene: TRBV5-1
CDR3 DNA: TGTGCCAGCAGTCCATTGGGGGATCAGCCCCAGCATTTT; CDR3 protein: CASSPLGDQPQHF; CDR3 length: 13; D gene: .; clone size: .; J gene: TRBJ1-5; V gene: TRBV27
CDR3 DNA: TGTGCCATCATGGCTCTCGGCACAGATACGCAGTATTTT; CDR3 protein: CAIMALGTDTQYF; CDR3 length: 13; D gene: .; clone size: .; J gene: TRBJ2-3; V gene: TRBV10-3
CDR3 DNA: TGTGCCAGCAGGAGGGCGGGGGCCGAGAACACCGGGGAGCTGTTTTTT; CDR3 protein: CASRRAGAENTGELFF; CDR3 length: 16; D gene: .; clone size: .; J gene: TRBJ2-2; V gene: TRBV2
CDR3 DNA: TGTGCCAGCAGCTTAGCCATATTCACGCAGTATTTT; CDR3 protein: CASSLAIFTQYF; CDR3 length: 12; D gene: .; clone size: .; J gene: TRBJ2-3; V gene: TRBV11-2
CDR3 DNA: TGTGCCAGCAGATTTGGGGAGCTGTTTTTT; CDR3 protein: CASRFGELFF; CDR3 length: 10; D gene: .; clone size: .; J gene: TRBJ2-2; V gene: TRBV12-3/TRBV12-4
CDR3 DNA: TGTGCCAGCAGCGAGTCCCGACAGGGTAGGAATTCACCCCTCCACTTT; CDR3 protein: CASSESRQGRNSPLHF; CDR3 length: 16; D gene: TRBD1; clone size: .; J gene: TRBJ1-6; V gene: TRBV9